These T cell receptor beta chains were read from a single sample in a study of immune characterization of retroperitoneal liposarcoma. MiXCR, applied by TCRdb to the PCR reads, yields one record per CDR3 protein. The repertoire includes some 10,000 distinct CDR3 sequences, 25% to 35% of them detected once, and 7% to 10% sits in the top ten. The sequencing input was tumor tissue. Receptor source: a male donor with retroperitoneal liposarcoma. The CDR3 runs from the conserved cysteine through the conserved F or W. Each record gives: V gene, clone size, D gene, J gene, CDR3 DNA, CDR3 protein. D genes are given only for firm matches. For some rows the clone size is stated as once, few or many, or as a class when expanded; others skip it.

>TRBV6-4|few|TRBD2|TRBJ2-5
TGTGCCAGCAGTGGGATAGCGGGAGAAGAGCAGTACTTC
CASSGIAGEEQYF
>TRBV6-1|few|TRBD1|TRBJ2-4
TGTGCCAGCAGTTTCCGGGACAGAAAAAACATTCAGTACTTC
CASSFRDRKNIQYF
>TRBV10-2|NA|NA|TRBJ2-5
TGCGCCAGCAGTGATCTCTTTCTGGGGACGGAGACCCAGTACTTC
CASSDLFLGTETQYF
>TRBV24-1|NA|TRBD2|TRBJ2-3
TGTGCCACCAGCGGCGATGGCGGGAGGGGGCCAGATACGCAGTATTTT
CATSGDGGRGPDTQYF
>TRBV7-2|medium-sized|NA|TRBJ2-3
TGTGCCAGCAGCTTAAGTGGGGAAGGTACGCAGTATTTT
CASSLSGEGTQYF
>TRBV7-3|few|NA|TRBJ1-2
TGTGCCAGCAGCGATCCCCTTGGGGGTACCAACTATGGCTACACCTTC
CASSDPLGGTNYGYTF
>TRBV7-6|NA|NA|TRBJ2-1
TGTGCCAGCAGCCCTACAAGGGGCTCCTACAATGAGCAGTTCTTC
CASSPTRGSYNEQFF
>TRBV12-3/TRBV12-4|NA|NA|TRBJ2-7
TGTGCCAGCAGTTTGAAGGTTTACGAGCAGTACTTC
CASSLKVYEQYF
>TRBV6-1|many|NA|TRBJ2-1
TGTGCCAGCAACGCCGAGGGGTTTCAGTTCTTC
CASNAEGFQFF
>TRBV6-6|NA|NA|TRBJ2-7
TGTGCCAGCAGATCGGGGCCGGACAAATTTTACGAGCAGTACTTC
CASRSGPDKFYEQYF
>TRBV7-1|NA|TRBD1|TRBJ2-3
TGTGCCAGCAGCTCACCTCGCCGGGACAGGGGCACAGATACGCAGTATTTT
CASSSPRRDRGTDTQYF
>TRBV6-6|few|TRBD2|TRBJ2-1
TGTGCCAGCAGTTACTCTGGCGGGAGTCGTAGTGAGCAGTTCTTC
CASSYSGGSRSEQFF
>TRBV24-1|NA|TRBD1|TRBJ1-5
TGTGCCACCAGTGACCCAGGGACAGGTCATCAGCCCCAGCATTTT
CATSDPGTGHQPQHF
>TRBV6-1|few|NA|TRBJ1-6
TGTGCCAGCAGTCGGACCCAATTGGGTTCACCCCTCCACTTT
CASSRTQLGSPLHF
>TRBV11-2|NA|TRBD2|TRBJ2-5
TGTGCCAGCAGGCTGGGGGGGAAACAAGAGACCCAGTACTTC
CASRLGGKQETQYF
>TRBV6-1|medium-sized|NA|TRBJ2-1
TGTGCCAGCAGCACATGGGGCGAGCAGTTCTTC
CASSTWGEQFF
>TRBV27|NA|NA|TRBJ2-1
TGTGCCAGCAGTACCACATACGAGCAGTTCTTC
CASSTTYEQFF
>TRBV6-1|medium-sized|TRBD2|TRBJ2-7
TGTGCCAGCAGTGAATTTAGCGGGAGCTCCTACGAGCAGTACTTC
CASSEFSGSSYEQYF
>TRBV25-1|few|TRBD1|TRBJ1-2
TGTGCCAGCAGGGGGACAGCGCAGGGCTACACCTTC
CASRGTAQGYTF
>TRBV25-1|few|NA|TRBJ2-1
TGTGCCAGCAGTGAACCAGCGAACTACAATGAGCAGTTCTTC
CASSEPANYNEQFF
>TRBV6-1|medium-sized|TRBD2|TRBJ2-3
TGTGCCAGCTCCCTAGCGGGGGGGCCTGGTCGGGTCACAGATACGCAGTATTTT
CASSLAGGPGRVTDTQYF
>TRBV7-2|NA|NA|TRBJ2-2
TGTGCCAGCAGCGGCCGGTCCGGGGAGCTGTTTTTT
CASSGRSGELFF